The 16 T cell receptor beta chains below were found in one sample sequenced in a study of T cell responses to AZD1222 COVID-19 vaccine. The repertoire was sequenced with immunoSEQ multiplex PCR; TCRdb's copy has only in-frame clones and lacks some. The sample yields around 100,000 clones, around 87% seen once. This specimen was peripheral blood, taken on day 0 of AZD1222 vaccination. The receptor set was obtained from an adult in good health.

This rearrangement joins TRBV7-9 to TRBJ1-2, with no clear D. The V and J ends lost 1 base and 12 bases respectively, with 12 bases between them. This CDR3 contains 12 residues. Germline CDR1 and CDR2: SEHNR and FQNEAQ (reference sequence). The CDR3 DNA sequence: TGTGCCAGCAGCTTAGGAGACTGGGCTGACACCTTC. As protein: CASSLGDWADTF. Variable domain in full (rest from reference TRBV7-9 and TRBJ1-2): DTGVSQNPRHKITKRGQNVTFRCDPISEHNRLYWYRQTLGQGPEFLTYFQNEAQLEKSRLLSDRFSAERPKGSFSTLEIQRTEQGDSAMYLCASSLGDWADTFGSGTRLTVV.

The V call is TRBV19, the J call TRBJ1-4; a weak D match, TRBD1 (6 bases). The CDR3 has 15 residues. The V gene lost 5 bases and the J gene lost 7 bases, with 17 bases spanning the gap. The V gene's germline CDR1 is LNHDA and CDR2 SQIVND (reference sequence). CDR3 sequence: CASSVRQEQGEKLFF. In DNA, the CDR3 is TGTGCCAGTAGTGTCCGACAGGAACAAGGTGAAAAACTGTTTTTT.

The chain has TRBV20-1 and TRBJ2-1; 8 bases line up with TRBD2. Trimming removed 6 bases from V and 15 bases from J; junction bases left unmatched: 10. Germline-derived CDR1 and CDR2 are DFQATT and SNEGSKA (reference sequence). This CDR3 has 11 residues. The CDR3 region is CSAVPGLVPFF. CDR3 bases: TGCAGTGCGGTCCCGGGACTAGTGCCGTTCTTC.

This chain joins TRBV2 and TRBJ1-1; D is perhaps TRBD1 (5 bases). Deletions cut 6 bases from V and 2 bases from J, with 16 bases between. Germline CDR1 SNHLY, CDR2 FYNNEI. This CDR3 has 15 amino acids. The CDR3 protein is CASRAASRANTEAFF. CDR3 nucleotide sequence: TGTGCCAGCAGGGCGGCGTCCAGGGCCAACACTGAAGCTTTCTTT.

The chain is built from TRBV4-1 and TRBJ1-3; D gene ambiguous. Germline V gives CDR1 MGHRA, CDR2 YSYEKL. The CDR3 is 15 amino acids. V dropped 5 bases and J dropped 1 base, with 12 bases sitting between them. CDR3 region: CASSFLSGSGNTIYF. The CDR3 bases are TGCGCCAGCAGCTTTCTAAGCGGATCTGGAAACACCATATATTTT.

This clone appeared a few times. The gene calls are TRBV30 and TRBJ1-1; 8 nucleotides align to TRBD1. CDR3 length equals 15 residues. The trim removed 2 bases at V and 6 bases at J, leaving 11 bases unmatched. Per the germline V gene, CDR1 is GTSNPN and CDR2 is SVGIG (reference sequence). CDR3 sequence (DNA): TGTGCCTGGAGTAAGGGACAGGTTCGTGTCGCTGAAGCTTTCTTT. Its protein product is CAWSKGQVRVAEAFF.

This chain connects TRBV6-5 to TRBJ1-5; D possibly corresponds to TRBD1 (6 bases). The germline V and J ends were trimmed by 8 bases and 5 bases, with 16 bases remaining between them. CDR3 length: 14 residues. In germline, CDR1 is MNHEY, CDR2 SVGAGI. Written as DNA, the CDR3 is TGTGCCAGCCAATCCAGGGGTCAAGATCAGCCCCAGCATTTT. It encodes CASQSRGQDQPQHF.

The chain joins TRBV2 to TRBJ1-1; D perhaps matches TRBD1 (6 bases). Trimming took off 6 bases at V and 8 bases at J, with 13 bases between the two ends. Germline V gene sequence: CDR1 SNHLY, CDR2 FYNNEI. The CDR3 is 12 residues long. The CDR3 DNA reads TGTGCCAGCAGGAGGACAGCCGAGGAAGCTTTCTTT. Translation gives CASRRTAEEAFF.

The chain has TRBV11-2 and TRBJ2-7; a possible D gene is TRBD2 (6 bases). The CDR3 loop spans 13 amino acids. V lost 0 bases and J lost 5, with 8 bases in between. Germline assignment: CDR1 SGHAT and CDR2 FQNNGV. CDR3 in amino acids: CASSLDTGDEQYF. The CDR3 coding sequence is TGTGCCAGCAGCTTAGACACGGGGGACGAGCAGTACTTC.

This sequence joins TRBV7-8 and TRBJ1-2; D gene uncertain. The CDR3 totals 12 residues. Per the germline V gene, CDR1 is SGHVS and CDR2 is FQNEAQ. V was cut by 1 base and J by 10 bases, with 10 bases left in between. CDR3 bases: TGTGCCAGCAGCTTAGGAGTGAGTACCTACACCTTC. Translating gives CASSLGVSTYTF.

The V gene is TRBV27, the J gene TRBJ1-1; a possible D gene is TRBD1 (6 bases). Trimming removed 7 bases at V and 1 base at J, with 19 bases between. Germline loops: CDR1 MNHEY, CDR2 SMNVEV (reference sequence). This CDR3 is built from 16 residues. Written as DNA, the CDR3 is TGTGCCAGCACCCAAAGGACCGGGGGGCCGAACACTGAAGCTTTCTTT. This sequence encodes CASTQRTGGPNTEAFF.

The chain recombines TRBV23-1 with TRBJ1-5, with 8 bases matching TRBD1. TRBV23-1 is sorted into the ORF group, with uncertain function. The CDR3 has 15 amino acids. The ends lost 4 bases at V and 6 bases at J; junction bases unmatched: 8. The DNA for the CDR3 is TGCGCCAGCAGTCGGCTGGCAGGGGGCACTCAGCCCCAGCATTTT. This codes for CASSRLAGGTQPQHF.

The V and J genes are TRBV7-9 and TRBJ1-1; possible D gene TRBD1, 5 bases. CDR3 size: 14 residues. The V and J ends lost 2 bases and 0 bases respectively, with 7 bases between them. Germline-derived CDR1 and CDR2 are SEHNR and FQNEAQ (reference sequence). The DNA for the CDR3 is TGTGCCAGCAGCTTATCGACAGTGAACACTGAAGCTTTCTTT. It encodes CASSLSTVNTEAFF.

The V gene is TRBV5-1, the J gene TRBJ1-3; D gene uncertain. The length of the CDR3 is 15 residues. The germline V gene encodes CDR1 SGHRS and CDR2 YFSETQ. V lost 2 bases, J lost 6 bases, and 15 bases lay in between. The CDR3 region is CASSFYGELPNTIYF. The DNA of the CDR3 is TGCGCCAGCAGCTTTTACGGGGAGCTGCCAAACACCATATATTTT. Full variable domain (remainder filled in from reference TRBV5-1 and TRBJ1-3): KAGVTQTPRYLIKTRGQQVTLSCSPISGHRSVSWYQQTPGQGLQFLFEYFSETQRNKGNFPGRFSGRQFSNSRSEMNVSTLELGDSALYLCASSFYGELPNTIYFGEGSWLTVV.

V is TRBV7-8 and J is TRBJ1-1; no firm D call. This CDR3 is 15 amino acids long. V lost 2 bases and J 7 bases, leaving 17 bases between the germline ends. The germline gives CDR1 SGHVS, CDR2 FQNEAQ. As DNA, the CDR3 is TGTGCCAGCAGCTTAATGCCCGGTCCTGGGTATGAAGCTTTCTTT. Protein: CASSLMPGPGYEAFF.

This clone was found once. This could be a read error, since a much larger clone is one nucleotide away. Within the sample, other DNA sequences also encode this same CDR3. The V and J genes are TRBV10-2 and TRBJ1-5; D gene unclear. Germline values: CDR1 WSHSY, CDR2 SAAADI. Trimming took off 3 bases at V and 0 bases at J, with 6 bases between the two ends. The CDR3 is 14 amino acids. CDR3 sequence reads: CASSDSDSNQPQHF. DNA of the CDR3: TGCGCCAGCAGTGACTCGGATAGCAATCAGCCCCAGCATTTT.